The T cell receptor beta chain described here comes from a study of blood T cell repertoires in COVID-19. The CDR3 length is 12 residues. Germline V lookup: CDR1 SNHLY, CDR2 FYNNEI. Trimming shortened V by 4 bases and J by 8 bases, and 8 bases separated the two germline ends. Clones were sequenced by immunoSEQ multiplex PCR, and TCRdb holds only the in-frame ones, with some missing. The sample shows roughly 190,000 clones, approximately 86% of them seen only once. This clonotype was sampled from a man in his 70s with acute or convalescent COVID-19. The chain uses TRBV2 and TRBJ1-4; possible D gene TRBD1, 6 bases. Sequenced material: peripheral blood. CDR3 nucleotides: TGTGCCAGCAGTGTCCAGGGGGAAAAACTGTTTTTT. This gives the protein CASSVQGEKLFF.